Listed below are T cell receptor beta chains from one sample, sequenced in a study of T cell repertoires in cytomegalovirus infection. TCRdb reanalysed the reads using MiXCR and keeps one entry per CDR3 protein. The sample yields hundreds of thousands of distinct CDR3 sequences, approximately 46% seen once. These receptors lack a known antigen. Sample: cultured PBMCs, taken from culture after CMV antigen stimulation. These receptors originate from a human donor in good health (CMV status not recorded). Some clones in this sample may be carry-over from other donors' samples. Each CDR3 is given with its conserved first and last residue. The D gene is left open where the match is weak. For some rows the clone size is stated as once, few or many, or as a class when expanded; others skip it.

clone_size	v_call	d_call	j_call	cdr3_nt	cdr3_aa
few	TRBV7-2	.	TRBJ1-1	TGTGCCAGCAGCCCGACAGGTATCACTGAAGCTTTCTTT	CASSPTGITEAFF
few	TRBV7-6	.	TRBJ2-3	TGTGCCAGCAGTGCCACGTGGGGAGAGTACTCAGATACGCAGTATTTT	CASSATWGEYSDTQYF
.	TRBV12-3/TRBV12-4	.	TRBJ1-5	TGTGCCAGCAGCCCACTGGGGCCGTATAGCAATCAGCCCCAGCATTTT	CASSPLGPYSNQPQHF
.	TRBV6-6	.	TRBJ2-1	TGTGCCAGCGAGAGAGACAGATATTCAGGGGAGCAGTTCTTC	CASERDRYSGEQFF
.	TRBV11-3	.	TRBJ1-5	TGTGCCAGCAGCTTAGCCCCCAATCGTCCCCAGCATTTT	CASSLAPNRPQHF
.	TRBV6-5	.	TRBJ2-7	TGTGCCAGCAGTTACGGCATGAGCTCCTACGAGCAGTACTTC	CASSYGMSSYEQYF
few	TRBV19	.	TRBJ2-7	TGTGCCAGTAGTCAACGCGGCGGGACCAGAGCCTACGAGCAGTACTTC	CASSQRGGTRAYEQYF
.	TRBV7-2	TRBD1	TRBJ2-7	TGTGCCAGCAGCCCTGGACAGGGAAGAAGGGAGCAGTACTTC	CASSPGQGRREQYF
few	TRBV7-4	.	TRBJ2-3	TGTGCCAGCAGCTCCCGCCGTAAGGCGGGCACAGATACGCAGTATTTT	CASSSRRKAGTDTQYF
.	TRBV10-3	.	TRBJ2-1	TGTGCCATCAGTGAGTCCGAAGAAGGGCAGTTCTTC	CAISESEEGQFF
few	TRBV6-2/TRBV6-3	.	TRBJ1-1	TGTGCCAGCGGGTCAAGGGGTGGTGCCACTGAAGCTTTCTTT	CASGSRGGATEAFF
.	TRBV28	.	TRBJ1-4	TGTGCCAGCAGTTCTATCGACCGGGGCCTCAGCCTGTTTTTT	CASSSIDRGLSLFF
few	TRBV7-2	.	TRBJ2-5	TGTGCCAGCAGCTTGGTGGGGGGTATCGGGGAGACCCAGTACTTC	CASSLVGGIGETQYF
.	TRBV6-2/TRBV6-3	.	TRBJ1-2	TGTGCCAGCAGAATCGACGGCGGGCGCGGAGGCTACACCTTC	CASRIDGGRGGYTF
.	TRBV19	.	TRBJ1-1	TGTGCCAGTAGTATAGGGGGGAGCACTGAAGCTTTCTTT	CASSIGGSTEAFF
.	TRBV6-6	TRBD1	TRBJ2-6	TGTGCCAGCAGTTTTGACAGGGAAGGCTCTGGGGCCAACGTCCTGACTTTC	CASSFDREGSGANVLTF
.	TRBV28	.	TRBJ2-6	TGTGCCAGCAGTTTATCGTGGGGGGCCAACGTCCTGACTTTC	CASSLSWGANVLTF
.	TRBV19	.	TRBJ1-5	TGTGCCAGTAGTATAGATGGCAGGCCGAATCAGCCCCAGCATTTT	CASSIDGRPNQPQHF
once	TRBV20-1	.	TRBJ1-1	TGCAGTGCCGTGAGACTAGGACAGACTGAAGCTTTCTTT	CSAVRLGQTEAFF
.	TRBV5-4	.	TRBJ2-3	TGTGCCAGCAGCCCGAGTGGAAGCCCAAACACAGATACGCAGTATTTT	CASSPSGSPNTDTQYF
.	TRBV7-2	.	TRBJ2-3	TGTGCCAGCAGCTTAGGTGGGAGCACCGGGGATGCGCAGTATTTT	CASSLGGSTGDAQYF
many	TRBV7-6	.	TRBJ2-6	TGTGCCAGCAGCCCCGCCGGTGCTGGGGCCAACGTCCTGACTTTC	CASSPAGAGANVLTF
.	TRBV19	TRBD1	TRBJ1-1	TGTGCCAGTAGGGGGACAGGGGAATCTGAAGCTTTCTTT	CASRGTGESEAFF
.	TRBV12-5	TRBD2	TRBJ2-1	TGTGCTAGTGGTTTGAGCGGGAGTGGTTACAATGAGCAGTTCTTC	CASGLSGSGYNEQFF
.	TRBV7-8	.	TRBJ2-3	TGTGCCAGCAGCTTAAAAGTCCGAAGCACAGATACGCAGTATTTT	CASSLKVRSTDTQYF
.	TRBV11-2	.	TRBJ1-1	TGTGCCAGCAGCCCGGGGCGAGGGGCAGACACTGAAGCTTTCTTT	CASSPGRGADTEAFF
.	TRBV20-1	TRBD2	TRBJ2-3	TGCAGTGCTATCTACTACGGGGGGGCCGTGGGAGATACGCAGTATTTT	CSAIYYGGAVGDTQYF
.	TRBV6-2/TRBV6-3	TRBD1	TRBJ2-3	TGTGCCAGCACCATCGCCGGGGACAGCTACACAGATACGCAGTATTTT	CASTIAGDSYTDTQYF
.	TRBV7-2	.	TRBJ2-2	TGTGCCAGCAGCTTGTATGTCGGGGAGCTGTTTTTT	CASSLYVGELFF
.	TRBV5-6	TRBD1	TRBJ1-1	TGTGCCAGCAGCTTGGATGGTGGCAGGGGGTCCACTGAAGCTTTCTTT	CASSLDGGRGSTEAFF
few	TRBV4-1	.	TRBJ1-2	TGCGCCAGCAGCCAATCCGTAAACTACTATGGCTACACCTTC	CASSQSVNYYGYTF
.	TRBV5-4	.	TRBJ2-7	TGTGCCAGCAGCTTGGAAGGGGCGTCCTCCTACGAGCAGTACTTC	CASSLEGASSYEQYF
.	TRBV4-1	.	TRBJ1-2	TGCGCCAGCAGCCAAACGAGTTCCTATGGCTACACCTTC	CASSQTSSYGYTF
few	TRBV5-1	.	TRBJ2-7	TGCGCCAGCAGCTTGCTGACTAGCTACGAGCAGTACTTC	CASSLLTSYEQYF
.	TRBV19	TRBD2	TRBJ2-3	TGTGCCACTACACTAGCGGGGGGGTTCACAGATACGCAGTATTTT	CATTLAGGFTDTQYF
.	TRBV12-3/TRBV12-4	.	TRBJ1-5	TGTGCCAGCAGTTTCGCAGGGATGAATCAGCCCCAGCATTTT	CASSFAGMNQPQHF
.	TRBV7-8	TRBD1	TRBJ2-3	TGTGCCAGCAGCTCGCCCCGGGACAGGGTTTCAGATACGCAGTATTTT	CASSSPRDRVSDTQYF
.	TRBV27	.	TRBJ1-6	TGTGCCAGCACCTTTGCCCGCGGTGGTTCACCCCTCCACTTT	CASTFARGGSPLHF
few	TRBV7-8	.	TRBJ1-1	TGTGCCAGCAGCTTAGTCGGGGTAAGAATGAACACTGAAGCTTTCTTT	CASSLVGVRMNTEAFF
.	TRBV7-9	TRBD2	TRBJ2-1	TGTGCCAGCAGCTTCTTGACTAGCCTCAATGAGCAGTTCTTC	CASSFLTSLNEQFF
few	TRBV2	.	TRBJ2-7	TGTGCCAGCACAGGGCGGGACCCCCGCGAGCAGTACTTC	CASTGRDPREQYF
.	TRBV2	TRBD1	TRBJ1-1	TGTGCCAGCAGGAAGTCGACAGGGAGGACTGAAGCTTTCTTT	CASRKSTGRTEAFF
few	TRBV7-8	.	TRBJ2-7	TGTGCCAGCAGCTTATGGGACTACGAGCAGTACTTC	CASSLWDYEQYF
few	TRBV7-9	TRBD1	TRBJ2-2	TGTGCCAGCAGCCAACAGGGGGGCGGCACCGGGGAGCTGTTTTTT	CASSQQGGGTGELFF
few	TRBV6-1	.	TRBJ1-5	TGTGCCAGCAGTGAATGGTTAGGGATCCGTAGCAATCAGCCCCAGCATTTT	CASSEWLGIRSNQPQHF
few	TRBV6-1	.	TRBJ1-6	TGTGCCAGCAGTGAAACAGGGCGAGTTTCACCCCTCCACTTT	CASSETGRVSPLHF
.	TRBV4-1	.	TRBJ2-7	TGCGCCAGCAGCCAAGACAGGGGTGTTCGGGAGCAGTACTTC	CASSQDRGVREQYF
few	TRBV7-8	.	TRBJ1-5	TGTGCCAGCAGCCCCAATGGCAGGGGAGGTCAGCCCCAGCATTTT	CASSPNGRGGQPQHF
.	TRBV6-1	.	TRBJ1-5	TGTGCCAGCAGTGAAGGGGAAGGAGTTCAGCCCCAGCATTTT	CASSEGEGVQPQHF